This T cell receptor (beta chain) emerged from a study of OX40 agonist ivuxolimab in advanced cancers. Study-level background: Ivuxolimab was a fully human IgG2 agonistic monoclonal antibody targeting the costimulatory receptor OX40 (CD134). Intravenous ivuxolimab was administered to patients every 2 weeks at six dose levels: 0.01, 0.1, 0.3, 1.5, 3 and 10 mg/kg. Among the approximately 50 dose-escalation patients, about 20 had hepatocellular carcinoma, about 15 melanoma, 9 renal cell carcinoma and 9 head and neck cancer. In the dose-escalation cohort, 65% to 90% of patients were male, and the mean age was around 60 years, with a range of about 20 to 90. Prior anti-PD-1, anti-PD-L1 or anti-CTLA-4 therapy was permitted, and checkpoint inhibitors had been received by roughly 42% of dose-escalation patients. Partial responses were achieved by three dose-escalation patients, of whom one had hepatocellular carcinoma and two had cutaneous melanoma. Peripheral TCRbeta sequencing aimed to test whether ivuxolimab altered TCR sequence diversity and caused clonal T-cell expansion. The monotherapy dose-escalation portion (N = 52 patients) of the phase I ivuxolimab trial is reported in the paper. Results and caveats for the whole study, not just this receptor: After ivuxolimab, CD8+ T cells had more expanded clones than CD4+ T cells on average. At doses from 0.1 to 3.0 mg/kg, clonal expansion was seen in both CD4+ and CD8+ blood T cells between baseline and week 6. In the 0.1-3.0 mg/kg groups, partial responders had among the lowest normalized peripheral clonal expansion, particularly in CD8+ T cells. The antigen specificity of the clonally expanded peripheral T cells was not determined. Low levels of normalized T-cell clonal expansion were also seen in some patients who did not respond.

CDR1 and CDR2, looked up from the germline V gene (reference sequence), are MNHNY and SVGAGI. There are 14 amino acids in the CDR3, from cysteine to phenylalanine inclusive. Just CDR3 DNA is preserved here, 42 bases in frame from base 1. The trim is 2 bases for V and 7 bases for J, with a gap of 12 bases between the germline ends. For sequencing of the TCRbeta CDR3 region, genomic DNA was extracted from the sorted cells. The immunoSEQ Assay was used for sequencing of TCRbeta CDR3 regions. TCRdb obtained this table from immuneACCESS and retained in-frame rearrangements with V and J assigned. These tables miss some clones; where compared with another copy, unresolved V genes account for less than half of the shortfall, and the remainder is unexplained. Within this sample are about 45,000 clones, with 90% of them counted one time only. The ten largest clones represent 6% of the sample. Details on this clone: The target of this receptor is not known. No base quality values were provided; no much bigger clone lies one nucleotide off.

Patients with autoimmune disease history or receiving systemic immunosuppression were excluded from the trial. Peripheral blood for TCR sequencing was collected from all dose cohorts at baseline, on cycle 4 day 1, and on cycle 7 day 1. The samples were drawn from a first-in-human, open-label, multicenter phase I dose-escalation trial of ivuxolimab. Adults with locally advanced or metastatic melanoma, renal cell carcinoma, hepatocellular carcinoma or head and neck squamous cell carcinoma were enrolled in the trial. CD4+ and CD8+ T cells were sorted separately from peripheral blood before TCR sequencing.

The source material was CD4+ or CD8+ T cells sorted from blood, sampled in a trial of the OX40 agonist ivuxolimab. The rearrangement joined TRBV6-6 to TRBJ1-5; the D gene assignment is ambiguous. This clonotype was obtained from an adult with an advanced solid tumor such as melanoma, head and neck, liver or kidney cancer. The nucleotide sequence reads as follows: TGTGCCAGCAGTTACGGTGAACCGGGACAGCCCCAGCATTTT. This encodes CASSYGEPGQPQHF.